What follows are 26 T cell receptor beta chains derived from one specimen sequenced in a study of T cell responses to AZD1222 COVID-19 vaccine. The data were produced by immunoSEQ multiplex PCR, yet TCRdb's version contains in-frame clones alone and is incomplete. The sample lists about 150,000 clones; 90% to 95% were seen once. Sequencing was performed on peripheral blood, taken on day 0 of AZD1222 vaccination. The receptors originated from an adult in good health.

V and J are TRBV19 and TRBJ1-1; possibly TRBD1 for D (5 bases). Trimming stripped 6 bases from V and 7 bases from J, with 18 bases between. The CDR3 extends over 14 amino acids. CDR1 and CDR2 (germline): LNHDA, SQIVND (reference sequence). CDR3 sequence (DNA): TGTGCCAGTAGCACCCCGGTATCAGGGAATGAAGCTTTCTTT. Its translation: CASSTPVSGNEAFF.

The chain recombines TRBV24-1 with TRBJ2-2, with 12 bases lining up with TRBD1. V shed 5 bases, J shed 5 bases, and the junction held 11 bases outside the gene matches. Germline CDR1 reads KGHDR; CDR2 reads SFDVKD. The CDR3 loop spans 18 amino acids. The CDR3 reads CATSGVRDRGRGTGELFF. The CDR3, as DNA: TGTGCCACCAGTGGCGTCCGGGACAGGGGGCGTGGAACCGGGGAGCTGTTTTTT.

The chain has TRBV5-1 and TRBJ1-3; no clear D. The CDR3 totals 14 residues. Trimming pared 4 bases from V and 4 bases from J, leaving 12 bases between. Germline V gene lookup returns CDR1 SGHRS and CDR2 YFSETQ. The CDR3 nucleotides read TGCGCCAGCAGCCCCCAGGAGTCGGGAAACACCATATATTTT. Amino acids: CASSPQESGNTIYF.

The chain uses TRBV18 and TRBJ1-5; D is unclear. CDR1 is KGHSH, CDR2 LQKENI, per germline. This CDR3 is 14 amino acids long. Trimming shortened V by 3 bases and J by 1 base, and 7 bases separated the two germline ends. The CDR3: CASSPEVSNQPQHF. The CDR3 DNA reads as TGTGCCAGCTCACCCGAGGTGAGCAATCAGCCCCAGCATTTT.

Written as DNA, the CDR3 is TGCGCCAGCAGCCAGAGGGGGGACTACGAGCAGTACTTC. Translation gives CASSQRGDYEQYF. The chain links TRBV4-3 to TRBJ2-7, with D perhaps TRBD1 or TRBD2 (6 bases each). The CDR3 is 13 amino acids. The germline V and J ends were trimmed by 3 bases and 3 bases, with 9 bases remaining between them. Germline V gives CDR1 LGHNA, CDR2 YSLEER.

The chain carries TRBV13 and TRBJ1-2, with 7 bases aligning to TRBD1. Trimming removed 1 base from V and 8 bases from J; junction bases left unmatched: 10. This CDR3 contains 15 residues. From germline, CDR1 is PRHDT and CDR2 FYEKMQ (reference sequence). CDR3 sequence (DNA): TGTGCCAGCAGCTTAGACCCAACAGGGGACAAGGGCTACACCTTC. It translates to CASSLDPTGDKGYTF. The variable domain in full, with the rest retrieved from reference TRBV13 and TRBJ1-2, is AAGVIQSPRHLIKEKRETATLKCYPIPRHDTVYWYQQGPGQDPQFLISFYEKMQSDKGSIPDRFSAQQFSDYHSELNMSSLELGDSALYFCASSLDPTGDKGYTFGSGTRLTVV.

The chain recombines TRBV5-1 with TRBJ2-7; maybe TRBD2 (6 bases). Per the germline V gene, CDR1 is SGHRS and CDR2 is YFSETQ. This CDR3 region has 14 residues. Trimming left V 1 base short and J 3 bases short, with 11 bases between. CDR3 sequence: CASSLRQGLYEQYF. The CDR3 region has the DNA TGCGCCAGCAGCTTGCGGCAGGGACTCTACGAGCAGTACTTC.

The sample holds a few counts of this clone. The V call is TRBV5-5, the J call TRBJ2-1; no definite D call. V was trimmed by 0 bases and J by 6 bases, leaving 4 bases between them. The CDR3 has 12 amino acids. Germline V CDR1 and CDR2: SGHKS, YYEKEE (reference sequence). The DNA for the CDR3 is TGTGCCAGCAGCTTGGCCGGCAATGAGCAGTTCTTC. Translated: CASSLAGNEQFF.

The gene calls are TRBV28 and TRBJ2-7; 8 bases match TRBD2. The CDR3 spans 14 residues. Germline V gives CDR1 MDHEN, CDR2 SYDVKM. Germline trimming cut 3 bases from V and 4 bases from J; bases unmatched to any gene: 5. The CDR3 spells CASSLNGRAYEQYF. The CDR3 DNA sequence: TGTGCCAGCAGTTTGAACGGGAGGGCATACGAGCAGTACTTC.

V usage is TRBV7-8 and J usage is TRBJ1-1; D remains ambiguous. CDR3 length equals 14 residues. The germline gives CDR1 SGHVS, CDR2 FQNEAQ. V lost 6 bases and J 3 bases, leaving 14 bases between the germline ends. CDR3 region: CASRPGWRYTEAFF. In DNA, the CDR3 is TGTGCCAGCAGACCTGGTTGGAGGTACACTGAAGCTTTCTTT.

V gene TRBV4-3 combines with J gene TRBJ2-2; 8 nucleotides agree with TRBD2. Germline V gene data show CDR1 as LGHNA and CDR2 as YSLEER. The trim removed 8 bases at V and 3 bases at J, leaving 11 bases unmatched. The length of the CDR3 is 16 residues. Here the CDR3 reads CASSSGSAGDTGELFF. CDR3 nucleotide sequence: TGCGCCAGCTCGAGCGGGAGCGCCGGGGACACCGGGGAGCTGTTTTTT.

This chain uses TRBV28 with TRBJ2-2; D gene uncertain. Looked up from germline, CDR1 is MDHEN and CDR2 is SYDVKM. CDR3 length: 12 amino acids. The ends were cut back, 0 bases at V and 7 bases at J, with 3 bases in the middle. CDR3 residues: CASSLWIGELFF. The DNA for the CDR3 is TGTGCCAGCAGTTTATGGATCGGGGAGCTGTTTTTT.

This chain joins TRBV7-2 and TRBJ1-1; D call uncertain. V lost 1 base and J lost 5, with 2 bases in between. The CDR3 runs to 11 residues. Germline CDR1 is SGHTA and CDR2 is FQGNSA. The CDR3 sequence is CASSLDTEAFF. The CDR3 DNA reads TGTGCCAGCAGCTTAGATACTGAAGCTTTCTTT.

J is TRBJ1-1 and V is TRBV12-3 or TRBV12-4; D call uncertain. The CDR3 loop spans 12 amino acids. Trimming shortened V by 4 bases and J by 9 bases, and 12 bases separated the two germline ends. The CDR3 DNA follows: TGTGCCAGCAGTTCCAATTATGGGAAAGCTTTCTTT. Translating gives CASSSNYGKAFF.

The chain employs TRBV5-4 and TRBJ2-7; 14 nucleotides agree with TRBD2. The CDR3 runs 19 residues. CDR1 and CDR2 (germline): SGHNT, YYREEE (reference sequence). Losses at the gene ends were 2 bases for V and 5 bases for J; bases not matched to a gene: 15. CDR3 amino acids: CASSLSPGLAGVVFNEQYF. The DNA of the CDR3 is TGTGCCAGCAGCTTATCCCCGGGACTAGCGGGGGTAGTCTTCAACGAGCAGTACTTC.

This chain connects TRBV11-3 to TRBJ2-3; TRBD2 aligns across 12 bases. V gave up 4 bases and J gave up 2 bases; unmatched junction bases: 4. The CDR3 spans 16 residues. The V gene's germline CDR1 is SGHNT and CDR2 YENEEA. The chain's CDR3 is CASSSGLAGNTDTQYF. For the CDR3, the DNA is TGTGCCAGCAGCTCCGGACTAGCGGGGAACACAGATACGCAGTATTTT.

The rearrangement joins TRBV3-1 (or the pseudogene TRBV3-2) to TRBJ2-5; D call uncertain. The ends were cut back, 8 bases at V and 5 bases at J, with 15 bases in the middle. CDR1 is LGHDT and CDR2 is YNNKEL in the germline V gene (reference sequence). This CDR3 is 13 amino acids long. CDR3 protein: CASLYSHGETQYF. The CDR3 nucleotides read TGTGCCAGCTTATACTCACACGGTGAGACCCAGTACTTC.

The genes are TRBV2 and TRBJ1-6; D remains unclear. The germline gives CDR1 SNHLY, CDR2 FYNNEI. The CDR3 loop spans 16 amino acids. Trimming removed 3 bases from V and 9 bases from J, with 18 bases in between. The CDR3 DNA follows: TGTGCCAGCAGTGAGAGACCCGGAGGGCAGGCTTCACCCCTCCACTTT. Protein product: CASSERPGGQASPLHF.

V is TRBV18 and J is TRBJ2-1; D unclear. The CDR3 extends over 15 amino acids. The V and J ends lost 1 base and 1 base respectively, with 8 bases between them. Per the germline V gene, CDR1 is KGHSH and CDR2 is LQKENI. Here the CDR3 reads CASSPQGYSYNEQFF. CDR3 sequence (DNA): TGTGCCAGCTCACCACAGGGATATTCCTACAATGAGCAGTTCTTC. The full variable domain, in which reference TRBV18 and TRBJ2-1 provide the parts outside the CDR3, is NAGVMQNPRHLVRRRGQEARLRCSPMKGHSHVYWYRQLPEEGLKFMVYLQKENIIDESGMPKERFSAEFPKEGPSILRIQQVVRGDSAAYFCASSPQGYSYNEQFFGPGTRLTVL.

V and J are TRBV25-1 and TRBJ1-5; D is uncertain. The CDR3 consists of 14 residues. Germline V CDR1 and CDR2: MGHDK, SYGVNS. Trimming left V 2 bases short and J 0 bases short, with 5 bases between. CDR3 protein: CASSEMYSNQPQHF. Here the CDR3 DNA reads TGTGCCAGCAGTGAAATGTATAGCAATCAGCCCCAGCATTTT.

This chain uses TRBV6-5 with TRBJ1-2; tentatively, D is TRBD1 (5 bases). The V end lost 8 bases, the J end lost 6 bases, and 10 bases lay between the germline ends. The CDR3 sequence is 11 residues long. Germline assignment: CDR1 MNHEY and CDR2 SVGAGI. The CDR3, as DNA: TGTGCCAGCGGGAAAGGGGATGGCTACACCTTC. This translates into CASGKGDGYTF.

V and J are TRBV6-5 and TRBJ1-3; TRBD1 is a possible D gene (5 bases). The germline V and J ends were trimmed by 11 bases and 0 bases, with 14 bases remaining between them. The CDR3 consists of 14 residues. Per the germline V gene, CDR1 is MNHEY and CDR2 is SVGAGI. The DNA for the CDR3 is TGTGCCGGAAAGCAGGGAAACTCTGGAAACACCATATATTTT. Its protein product is CAGKQGNSGNTIYF.

The chain recombines TRBV6-5 with TRBJ2-5, with D perhaps given as TRBD1 or TRBD2 (5 bases each). Germline V gene sequence: CDR1 MNHEY, CDR2 SVGAGI. Between the trimmed V and J ends, which lost 8 bases and 7 bases, there was a span of 14 bases. The CDR3 length is 12 residues. For the CDR3, the DNA is TGTGCCAGCGGGGGATCTCCAGGGACCCAGTACTTC. Its protein is CASGGSPGTQYF.

The CDR3 region has the DNA TGCGCCAGCAGTGAGAAGACTAGCGGGAGCTCCTACGAGCAGTACTTC. Translation: CASSEKTSGSSYEQYF. This sequence joins TRBV10-1 and TRBJ2-7; 12 positions agree with TRBD2. CDR1 and CDR2 from the germline V gene are WNHNN and SYGVQD (reference sequence). V dropped 2 bases and J dropped 0; count of bases not matched to a gene: 2. The CDR3 is 16 residues long.

The chain employs TRBV30 and TRBJ2-1; D might be TRBD1 (6 bases). Deletions cut 0 bases from V and 2 bases from J, with 11 bases between. The CDR3 consists of 15 residues. In germline, CDR1 is GTSNPN, CDR2 SVGIG (reference sequence). In DNA form, the CDR3 reads TGTGCCTGGAGTGTGGTCAGGGGCACCTACAATGAGCAGTTCTTC. It yields the protein CAWSVVRGTYNEQFF.

This chain uses TRBV5-4 with TRBJ2-3; 8 bases align to TRBD2. J gave up 6 bases and V 0 bases, and 3 bases lay outside the gene matches. This CDR3 has 14 amino acids. Germline values: CDR1 SGHNT, CDR2 YYREEE (reference sequence). The CDR3 loop reads CASSLGLAWDTQYF. CDR3 coding DNA: TGTGCCAGCAGCTTGGGACTAGCGTGGGATACGCAGTATTTT.